The present entry profiles one TCR beta chain with its context. Patients at the Seattle site were enrolled during active infection and followed longitudinally. Authors' methods: Nucleated cell counts were estimated from reference gene primer amplification. Only in-frame clones appear in the TCRdb table, and some are missing; sequencing was by immunoSEQ multiplex PCR. The DNA was the basis for D and trimming; V, J and clone size are from that table. The sample carries fewer than 250,000 clones, about nine tenths recorded once. The entry originates in a study of blood T cell repertoires in COVID-19. Study in general: COVID-19 samples from acute and convalescent phases originated in the United States, Italy and Spain. From T cells, B-cell-depleted T cells, or PBMCs came the material, which was cDNA or gDNA.

This CDR3 has 13 amino acids. After removal of 4 bases from V and 8 bases from J, the junction contained 5 bases not matched to a gene. The TCR originated in a man younger than 40 with COVID-19, enrolled during active disease. The sample consisted of peripheral blood. This rearrangement joins TRBV12-3 or TRBV12-4 to TRBJ1-2; 9 bases map to TRBD1. CDR3 sequence (DNA): TGTGCCAGCAGTTCACAGGGGGCTCGGGGCTACACCTTC. Its protein is CASSSQGARGYTF.